The 15 T cell receptor beta chains reported below all come from one sample, sequenced in a study of cytotoxic CD8 clonotypes in ibrutinib-treated CLL. Profiling relied on immunoSEQ multiplex PCR, and the TCRdb table lists in-frame clones only, not all of them. This table holds some 25,000 clones, roughly two thirds found once. This material consisted of PBMCs, taken at disease progression, from a patient treated with ibrutinib. The receptors were gathered from a human donor with chronic lymphocytic leukemia.

This clone has just a few counts. The rearrangement uses TRBV7-9 and TRBJ1-1; no definite D call. Trimming removed 1 base from V and 3 bases from J, with 12 bases in between. This CDR3 is 15 amino acids long. In germline, CDR1 is SEHNR, CDR2 FQNEAQ (reference sequence). The CDR3 here is CASSLDGVGDTEAFF. Here the CDR3 DNA reads TGTGCCAGCAGCTTAGATGGGGTCGGTGACACTGAAGCTTTCTTT.

A few counts support this clone. This sequence joins TRBV4-3 and TRBJ1-6; 8 bases align to TRBD1. Trimming at V came to 2 bases and at J to 9 bases, leaving 9 bases not matched to a gene. The germline V gene encodes CDR1 LGHNA and CDR2 YSLEER. The CDR3 has 16 amino acids. CDR3 DNA: TGCGCCAGCAGCCAACTAGCAGGGGGCGAAGGTTCACCCCTCCACTTT. This gives the protein CASSQLAGGEGSPLHF.

This chain uses TRBV5-4 with TRBJ2-5; D call uncertain. V gave up 4 bases and J gave up 5 bases, with 15 bases separating them. This CDR3 contains 14 residues. Germline V gene data show CDR1 as SGHNT and CDR2 as YYREEE (reference sequence). CDR3 loop: CASSPTDSRETQYF. The CDR3, as DNA: TGTGCCAGCAGCCCAACCGACTCGCGGGAGACCCAGTACTTC.

The V gene is TRBV6-5, the J gene TRBJ2-6; 8 nucleotides align to TRBD1. J gave up 2 bases and V 7 bases, and 4 bases lay outside the gene matches. Germline V gene data show CDR1 as MNHEY and CDR2 as SVGAGI. There are 15 residues in the CDR3. CDR3 region: CASTVGQAGANVLTF. The CDR3 coding sequence is TGTGCCAGCACCGTGGGACAGGCTGGGGCCAACGTCCTGACTTTC.

This chain joins TRBV7-9 and TRBJ1-5, with D perhaps TRBD1 (6 bases). The CDR3 extends over 12 amino acids. V shed 6 bases and J shed 5 bases, with 8 bases lying between them. Germline assignment: CDR1 SEHNR and CDR2 FQNEAQ (reference sequence). The CDR3 DNA reads TGTGCCAGCAGTACAGGGTATCAGCCCCAGCATTTT. This codes for CASSTGYQPQHF.

The rearrangement links TRBV19 to TRBJ1-5, with D uncertain. The germline V gene has CDR1 LNHDA and CDR2 SQIVND (reference sequence). The CDR3 has 12 residues. The CDR3, as DNA: TGTTCAGTTTCCGAGCGGGATCAGCCCCAGCATTTT. Its translation: CSVSERDQPQHF.

This clone was seen a handful of times. The V and J genes are TRBV11-2 and TRBJ2-2; D ambiguous. This CDR3 has 14 residues. Germline V lookup: CDR1 SGHAT, CDR2 FQNNGV. Between the trimmed V and J ends, which lost 3 bases and 5 bases, there was a span of 10 bases. The CDR3 region has the DNA TGTGCCAGCAGCTTTACCCAGCCTACCGGGGAGCTGTTTTTT. Translated: CASSFTQPTGELFF.

The V gene is TRBV6-6, the J gene TRBJ1-5, with D hard to call. The CDR3 sequence is 10 residues long. The germline V gene has CDR1 MNHNY and CDR2 SVGAGI (reference sequence). V was cut by 7 bases and J by 5 bases, with 3 bases left in between. DNA of the CDR3: TGTGCCAGCAACTATCAGCCCCAGCATTTT. Protein sequence: CASNYQPQHF.

This clone was seen at least ten times. The V and J genes are TRBV7-9 and TRBJ2-2, with no clear D. V dropped 11 bases and J dropped 0 bases, with 10 bases sitting between them. This CDR3 comprises 13 residues. Germline-derived CDR1 and CDR2 are SEHNR and FQNEAQ (reference sequence). The CDR3 DNA sequence: TGTGCCGTAGGAATGGCGAACACCGGGGAGCTGTTTTTT. Its translation: CAVGMANTGELFF.

V gene TRBV9 combines with J gene TRBJ2-1; possible D gene TRBD2, 6 bases. Germline V gives CDR1 SGDLS, CDR2 YYNGEE. This CDR3 spans 15 amino acids. Trimming removed 5 bases from V and 0 bases from J, with 12 bases in between. The CDR3 DNA follows: TGTGCCAGCAGTGCCGGGACTCCCTCCTACAATGAGCAGTTCTTC. Translating it yields CASSAGTPSYNEQFF.

The chain joins TRBV18 to TRBJ1-2; D gene uncertain. Germline CDR1 is KGHSH and CDR2 is LQKENI. V dropped 2 bases and J dropped 3 bases, with 7 bases sitting between them. This CDR3 has 13 residues. The CDR3 is CASSPIQDYGYTF. The DNA for the CDR3 is TGTGCCAGCTCACCAATTCAAGACTATGGCTACACCTTC.

The chain couples TRBV7-2 to TRBJ2-7; 10 nucleotides align to TRBD1. Germline values: CDR1 SGHTA, CDR2 FQGNSA. V lost 5 bases, J lost 10 bases, and 11 bases stayed unmatched. This CDR3 is built from 14 residues. CDR3 sequence: CASSPPGTGVRQYF. The DNA of the CDR3 is TGTGCCAGCAGCCCACCGGGGACAGGGGTCCGACAGTACTTC.

The rearrangement links TRBV6-6 to TRBJ1-2; D gene ambiguous. The germline CDR1 and CDR2 sequences are MNHNY and SVGAGI (reference sequence). Trimming shortened V by 8 bases and J by 5 bases, and 12 bases separated the two germline ends. The CDR3 length is 12 residues. The CDR3 DNA is TGTGCCAGCGGCGGACCGGTATATGGCTACACCTTC. It translates to CASGGPVYGYTF.

This chain links TRBV4-3 with TRBJ2-7; weak D call: TRBD2 (5 bases). In germline, CDR1 is LGHNA, CDR2 YSLEER. This CDR3 has 16 residues. V lost 1 base and J lost 4, with 17 bases in between. The chain's CDR3 is CASSQGLEGSGYEQYF. The CDR3 coding sequence is TGCGCCAGCAGCCAAGGGCTCGAGGGCAGTGGATACGAGCAGTACTTC.

This chain links TRBV6-5 with TRBJ1-2; a possible D gene is TRBD1 (6 bases). Germline V gene sequence: CDR1 MNHEY, CDR2 SVGAGI. CDR3 length: 12 amino acids. Trimming cost V 6 bases and J 7 bases, with 12 bases left between them. This CDR3 is CASSLRGFGYTF. CDR3 DNA sequence: TGTGCCAGCAGCCTGAGGGGGTTTGGCTACACCTTC.